This T cell receptor (beta chain) was recovered during a study of cytomegalovirus exposure and HLA in healthy donors. Study results and caveats: Later analysis demonstrated an association between a missense DCLRE1C variant and TCR beta V- and J-gene trimming.

Donors were nominally healthy when sampled, though unrecorded immune exposures were likely. Per germline, CDR1 SEHNR and CDR2 FQNEAQ (reference sequence). The CDR3 is 15 residues long. Trimming pared 1 base from V and 6 bases from J, leaving 14 bases between. This PCR relied on a set of 60 Vbeta primers and 13 Jbeta primers. Original methodology: About 9.9 million of the about 80 million unique TCR beta chains counted in a later analysis were shared. TCRdb keeps only in-frame clones here, not all; method: immunoSEQ multiplex PCR. For V, J and clone size, that table is used; D and trimming come from the DNA. The sample comprises about 180,000 clones, about four fifths of which are singletons, and about 1.9% rests with the top ten. This clone came up a few times. Its antigen is still unknown.

V is TRBV7-9 and J is TRBJ2-3, with D possibly TRBD1 on 5 matching bases. This TCR was sampled from a woman in her 30s in good health and CMV-seronegative. The source material was PBMCs. CDR3 nucleotide sequence: TGTGCCAGCAGCTTAGGGCAGGGCAAAGGGGATACGCAGTATTTT. This encodes CASSLGQGKGDTQYF.